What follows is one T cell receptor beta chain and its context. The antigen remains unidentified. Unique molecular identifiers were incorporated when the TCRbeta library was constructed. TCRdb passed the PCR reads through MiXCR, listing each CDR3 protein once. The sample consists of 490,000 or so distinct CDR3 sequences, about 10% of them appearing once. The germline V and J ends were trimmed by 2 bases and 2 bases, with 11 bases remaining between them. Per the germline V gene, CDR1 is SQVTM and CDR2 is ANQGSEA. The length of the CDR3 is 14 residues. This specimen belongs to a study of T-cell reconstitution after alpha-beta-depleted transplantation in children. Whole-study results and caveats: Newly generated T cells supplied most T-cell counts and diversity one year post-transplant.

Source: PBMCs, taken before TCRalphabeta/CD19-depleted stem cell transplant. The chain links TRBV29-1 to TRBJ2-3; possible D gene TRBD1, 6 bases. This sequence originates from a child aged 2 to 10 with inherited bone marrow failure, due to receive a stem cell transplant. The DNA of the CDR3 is TGCAGCGTTGAATATAGACAGGCCACAGATACGCAGTATTTT. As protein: CSVEYRQATDTQYF.